This TCR beta chain was obtained from a study of blood T cell repertoires in COVID-19. Turning to the study itself: Researchers got acute and convalescent COVID-19 samples from the United States, Italy and Spain. T cells, B-cell-depleted T cells, or PBMCs provided the cDNA or gDNA that served as material.

This clone was seen once. The CDR3 runs to 14 residues. The germline V and J ends were trimmed by 5 bases and 3 bases, with 14 bases remaining between them. Germline-derived CDR1 and CDR2 are MNHEY and SVGAGI. Per the original data handling: Amplification with reference gene primers provided the estimates of nucleated cell counts. This table comes from immunoSEQ multiplex PCR, and its TCRdb copy is limited to in-frame clones, with some not included. That table supplies the V and J calls and clone size; D and trimming were determined from the DNA. The sample yields over 200,000 clones, about 70% seen once.

V gene TRBV6-5 combines with J gene TRBJ2-7, with D tentatively TRBD1 (6 bases). The TCR was taken from a woman older than 75 with acute or convalescent COVID-19. The sequencing input was peripheral blood. CDR3 nucleotide sequence: TGTGCCAGCAGTCCAAGTACAGGGTTCTACGAGCAGTACTTC. This codes for CASSPSTGFYEQYF.